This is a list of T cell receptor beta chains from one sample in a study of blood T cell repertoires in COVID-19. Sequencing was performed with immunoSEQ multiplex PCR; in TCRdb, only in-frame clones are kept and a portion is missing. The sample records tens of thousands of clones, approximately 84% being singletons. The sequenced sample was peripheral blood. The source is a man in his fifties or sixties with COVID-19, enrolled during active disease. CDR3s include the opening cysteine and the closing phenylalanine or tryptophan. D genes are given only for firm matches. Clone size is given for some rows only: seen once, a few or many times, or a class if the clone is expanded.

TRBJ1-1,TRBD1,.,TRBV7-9,CASDRGTEAFF,TGTGCCAGTGACAGGGGCACTGAAGCTTTCTTT
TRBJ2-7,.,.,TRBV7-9,CASSFPAGREQYF,TGTGCCAGCAGCTTCCCGGCCGGCAGGGAGCAGTACTTC
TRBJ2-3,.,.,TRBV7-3,CASSPSPPGGFRPDTQYF,TGTGCCAGCAGCCCGTCACCCCCGGGGGGCTTCCGTCCAGATACGCAGTATTTT
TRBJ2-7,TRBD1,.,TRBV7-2,CASSLVRTGNYEQYF,TGTGCCAGCAGCTTAGTGCGGACAGGGAATTACGAGCAGTACTTC
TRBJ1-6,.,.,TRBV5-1,CASSRPGTKGNLHF,TGCGCCAGCAGCAGACCCGGGACAAAGGGCAACCTCCACTTT
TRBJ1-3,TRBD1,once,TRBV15,CATSTPPGQAGNTIYF,TGTGCCACCAGCACCCCGCCGGGACAGGCTGGAAACACCATATATTTT
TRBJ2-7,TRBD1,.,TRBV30,CASRLVPGQGNEQYF,TGTGCCTCCCGTCTGGTACCGGGACAGGGAAACGAGCAGTACTTC
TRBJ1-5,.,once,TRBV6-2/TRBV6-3,CASSHRPQAFNQPQHF,TGTGCCAGCAGCCACAGACCGCAAGCCTTCAATCAGCCCCAGCATTTT
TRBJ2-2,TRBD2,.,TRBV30,CAWRAGGAQVELFF,TGTGCCTGGAGGGCGGGGGGGGCGCAAGTCGAGCTGTTTTTT
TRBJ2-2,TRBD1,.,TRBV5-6,CASSPLGQENTGELFF,TGTGCCAGCAGCCCCTTGGGACAGGAGAACACCGGGGAGCTGTTTTTT
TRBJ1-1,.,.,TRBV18,CASSPRTVSVNTEAFF,TGTGCCAGCTCACCCCGGACAGTCTCGGTGAACACTGAAGCTTTCTTT
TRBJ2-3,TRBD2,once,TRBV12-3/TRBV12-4,CASSLGGVDTQYF,TGTGCCAGCAGTTTGGGAGGGGTGGATACGCAGTATTTT
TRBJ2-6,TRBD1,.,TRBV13,CASSYGTVQRANVLTF,TGTGCCAGCAGCTATGGGACAGTTCAAAGGGCCAACGTCCTGACTTTC
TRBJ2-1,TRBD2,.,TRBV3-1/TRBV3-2,CASSRAGGPINEQFF,TGTGCCAGCAGCCGAGCGGGGGGTCCTATCAATGAGCAGTTCTTC
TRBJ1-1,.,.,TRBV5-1,CASSSDMNTEAFF,TGCGCCAGCAGCTCGGACATGAACACTGAAGCTTTCTTT
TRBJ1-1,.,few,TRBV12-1,CASSSCEGAEAFF,TGTGCCAGCAGCTCGTGCGAGGGGGCTGAAGCTTTCTTT
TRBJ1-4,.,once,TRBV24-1,CASSRRVNEKLFF,TGTGCCTCCAGTCGCAGGGTTAATGAAAAACTGTTTTTT
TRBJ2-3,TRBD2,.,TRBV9,CASSPLGLAGGDTQYF,TGTGCCAGCAGCCCCCTTGGGCTAGCGGGGGGAGATACGCAGTATTTT
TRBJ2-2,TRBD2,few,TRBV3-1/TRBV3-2,CASRAGSNTGELFF,TGTGCCAGCAGAGCGGGGTCGAACACCGGGGAGCTGTTTTTT
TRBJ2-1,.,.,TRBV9,CASSVDDGGSYNEQFF,TGTGCCAGCAGCGTAGATGACGGAGGCTCCTACAATGAGCAGTTCTTC
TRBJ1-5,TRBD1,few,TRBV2,CASSVGQGDQPQHF,TGTGCCAGCAGTGTAGGGCAGGGGGATCAGCCCCAGCATTTT
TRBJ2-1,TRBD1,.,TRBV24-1,CATSDRGQGVHEQFF,TGTGCCACCAGTGATCGTGGACAGGGTGTCCATGAGCAGTTCTTC
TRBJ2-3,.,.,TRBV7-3,CASSLPGDTQYF,TGTGCCAGCAGCTTACCGGGAGATACGCAGTATTTT
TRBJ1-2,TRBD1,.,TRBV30,CAWSRTGSSYGYTF,TGTGCCTGGAGTAGGACAGGGTCCTCCTATGGCTACACCTTC
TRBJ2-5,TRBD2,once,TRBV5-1,CASSFRLAGETQYF,TGCGCCAGCAGCTTCCGACTAGCCGGGGAGACCCAGTACTTC
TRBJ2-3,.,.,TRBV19,CASSPLTMPTDTQYF,TGTGCCAGTAGCCCGTTAACTATGCCCACAGATACGCAGTATTTT
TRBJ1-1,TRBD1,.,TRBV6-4,CASSRTGGEVPYTEAFF,TGTGCCAGCAGTCGGACAGGGGGCGAAGTCCCGTACACTGAAGCTTTCTTT
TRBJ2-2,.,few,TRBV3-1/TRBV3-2,CASSPGGWDTGELFF,TGTGCCAGCAGCCCCGGAGGCTGGGACACCGGGGAGCTGTTTTTT
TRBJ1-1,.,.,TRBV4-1,CASSLLLQGRNTEAFF,TGCGCCAGCAGCCTCCTACTTCAGGGAAGGAACACTGAAGCTTTCTTT
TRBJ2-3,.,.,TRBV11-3,CASSLGWRVPDTQYF,TGTGCCAGCAGCTTAGGTTGGCGGGTCCCAGATACGCAGTATTTT
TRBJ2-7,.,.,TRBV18,CASSLNGGGTLHEQYF,TGTGCCAGCTCACTAAACGGCGGGGGCACACTTCACGAGCAGTACTTC
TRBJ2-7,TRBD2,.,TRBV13,CASSPRTSGSFEQYF,TGTGCCAGCAGCCCGAGGACTAGCGGGTCTTTCGAGCAGTACTTC
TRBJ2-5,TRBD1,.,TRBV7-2,CASSSSGQLFWETQYF,TGTGCCAGCAGCTCGTCGGGACAGTTGTTTTGGGAGACCCAGTACTTC
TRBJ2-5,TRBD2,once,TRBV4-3,CASSQGSGRHQETQYF,TGCGCCAGCAGCCAAGGAAGCGGGAGACACCAAGAGACCCAGTACTTC
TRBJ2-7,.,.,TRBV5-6,CASSRQREGEQYF,TGTGCCAGCAGCCGACAGCGAGAAGGCGAGCAGTACTTC
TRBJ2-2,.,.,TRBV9,CASSVSGHPNTGELFF,TGTGCCAGCAGCGTGTCGGGACACCCAAACACCGGGGAGCTGTTTTTT
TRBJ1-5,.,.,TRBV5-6,CASSYMGGQPQHF,TGTGCCAGCAGCTATATGGGAGGTCAGCCCCAGCATTTT
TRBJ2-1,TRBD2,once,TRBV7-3,CASSLTPRTSGGENEQFF,TGTGCCAGCAGCTTAACCCCTCGGACTAGCGGGGGGGAAAATGAGCAGTTCTTC
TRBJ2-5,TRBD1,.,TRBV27,CASRKGAQETQYF,TGTGCCAGCAGGAAGGGGGCCCAAGAGACCCAGTACTTC
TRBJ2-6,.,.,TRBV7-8,CASSTTMQGEFSGANVLTF,TGTGCCAGCAGCACAACGATGCAAGGGGAATTCTCTGGGGCCAACGTCCTGACTTTC
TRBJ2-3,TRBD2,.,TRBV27,CASSLIAGGTDTQYF,TGTGCCAGCAGTTTAATAGCGGGGGGCACAGATACGCAGTATTTT
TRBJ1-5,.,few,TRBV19,CASSIQLRLGEEQPQHF,TGTGCCAGTAGTATCCAGCTCCGACTAGGTGAAGAGCAGCCCCAGCATTTT